These T cell receptor beta chains were read from a single sample in a study of T cell responses to AZD1222 COVID-19 vaccine. Libraries were prepared by immunoSEQ multiplex PCR; TCRdb keeps only in-frame clonotypes and omits some of them. The sample has over 50,000 clones, roughly four fifths seen once. The input for sequencing was peripheral blood, taken 28 days after the second AZD1222 dose. All receptors derive from an adult who received the AZD1222 COVID-19 vaccine. CDR3s include the opening cysteine and the closing phenylalanine or tryptophan. D genes are given only for firm matches. Where a row states a size, it is once, few, many or the class of an expanded clone; other rows omit it.

clone size | D gene | J gene | V gene | CDR3 DNA | CDR3 protein
- | - | TRBJ1-1 | TRBV4-2 | TGTGCCAGCAGCCAGAGCCCCGCGGCCACTGAAGCTTTCTTT | CASSQSPAATEAFF
once | TRBD2 | TRBJ2-1 | TRBV29-1 | TGCAGCGTCATAGTGGGACTAGCGGGATTGGATGAGCAGTTCTTC | CSVIVGLAGLDEQFF
- | - | TRBJ1-2 | TRBV2 | TGTGCCAGCAGTGGACAGAGCTATGGCTACACCTTC | CASSGQSYGYTF
- | TRBD2 | TRBJ2-7 | TRBV4-1 | TGCGCCAGCAGCCAGAGACTAGCGGGAGAGGTCGAGCAGTACTTC | CASSQRLAGEVEQYF
- | - | TRBJ2-1 | TRBV6-2/TRBV6-3 | TGTGCCAGCAGTTCCCCCCCTGCCGGCTACAATGAGCAGTTCTTC | CASSSPPAGYNEQFF
- | - | TRBJ1-5 | TRBV7-9 | TGTGCCAGCAGCTTTAGTTCCAATCAGCCCCAGCATTTT | CASSFSSNQPQHF
once | - | TRBJ1-1 | TRBV6-5 | TGTGCCAGCACCAGTCCTAGCCTCCTGGGGACTGAAGCTTTCTTT | CASTSPSLLGTEAFF
- | TRBD1 | TRBJ2-2 | TRBV6-2/TRBV6-3 | TGTGCCAGCAGTTACCGGAGGACAGGGTCGAACACCGGGGAGCTGTTTTTT | CASSYRRTGSNTGELFF
once | - | TRBJ1-1 | TRBV28 | TGTGCCAGCAGGGGGGGGGCGGATAACACTGAAGCTTTCTTT | CASRGGADNTEAFF
- | - | TRBJ1-2 | TRBV7-9 | TGTGCCAGCAGCTTAGCCGGGGGCGACTATGGCTACACCTTC | CASSLAGGDYGYTF
- | - | TRBJ2-7 | TRBV19 | TGTGCCAGTAGTCGGAGGACCGAATTCTCCTACGAGCAGTACTTC | CASSRRTEFSYEQYF
- | TRBD2 | TRBJ2-6 | TRBV4-1 | TGCGCCAGCAGCCACCTGGGACTAGCGGAGCCCTCTGGGGCCAACGTCCTGACTTTC | CASSHLGLAEPSGANVLTF
- | - | TRBJ2-7 | TRBV18 | TGTGCCAGCTCACCGGATTTAGGCGAGCAGTACTTC | CASSPDLGEQYF
- | - | TRBJ2-3 | TRBV18 | TGTGCCAGCTCACCGATGACGGGAGTAACAGATACGCAGTATTTT | CASSPMTGVTDTQYF
- | TRBD1 | TRBJ2-1 | TRBV12-5 | TGTGCTAGTGGTCCCGAGGGACAGGCGACCTACAATGAGCAGTTCTTC | CASGPEGQATYNEQFF
few | TRBD1 | TRBJ1-5 | TRBV15 | TGTGCCACCAGCACAACAACTGCACCGGGACAGGGTAGAAATCAGCCCCAGCATTTT | CATSTTTAPGQGRNQPQHF
- | TRBD2 | TRBJ2-7 | TRBV19 | TGTGCCAGTAGTATAAGCGGGACTGGTTCCTACGAGCAGTACTTC | CASSISGTGSYEQYF
- | - | TRBJ1-5 | TRBV2 | TGTGCCAGCAGTGAAGGAATCCCGCTCGGGCAGCCCCAGCATTTT | CASSEGIPLGQPQHF
few | - | TRBJ1-5 | TRBV21-1 | TGTGCCAGCACCCGGGGGACACCCAAAAGTGAACAGCCCCAGCATTTT | CASTRGTPKSEQPQHF
once | - | TRBJ1-5 | TRBV21-1 | TGTGCCAGCAGCAAACAACCCCCTTGGGGGGACAGGGAAACAAAGGAGGCTCAGCCCCAGCATTTT | CASSKQPPWGDRETKEAQPQHF
- | - | TRBJ2-5 | TRBV29-1 | TGCAGCGTTGGTCCGGGGCAAGAGACCCAGTACTTC | CSVGPGQETQYF
- | - | TRBJ1-1 | TRBV3-1/TRBV3-2 | TGTGCCAGCAGCCTGGGGAACACTGAAGCTTTCTTT | CASSLGNTEAFF
- | TRBD1 | TRBJ2-7 | TRBV5-6 | TGTGCCAGCAGCTTGGGACAGGGTGACACGCTATTCTCCTACGAGCAGTACTTC | CASSLGQGDTLFSYEQYF
- | - | TRBJ1-2 | TRBV18 | TGTGCCAGCTCACCAGGGTATGGCTACACCTTC | CASSPGYGYTF
- | TRBD1 | TRBJ2-1 | TRBV24-1 | TGTGCCACCAGTGATCCTCAGGGACAGAACTTCAATGAGCAGTTCTTC | CATSDPQGQNFNEQFF
- | TRBD2 | TRBJ2-7 | TRBV28 | TGTGCCAGCAGTTCGGGGACTAGCGGTACATCCTACGAGCAGTACTTC | CASSSGTSGTSYEQYF
few | - | TRBJ1-2 | TRBV7-9 | TGTGCCGGCAGCGGGGTCCATGGCTACACCTTC | CAGSGVHGYTF
- | TRBD1 | TRBJ1-5 | TRBV6-5 | TGTGCCAGCCGCCCCCGGACAGGGAATGGTCAGCCCCAGCATTTT | CASRPRTGNGQPQHF
- | - | TRBJ2-1 | TRBV7-2 | TGTGCCAGCAGCTCCTCAGGACAGAACAATGAGCAGTTCTTC | CASSSSGQNNEQFF
- | TRBD1 | TRBJ2-2 | TRBV28 | TGTGCCAGCAGTATCCGGACAGGGGGAGTTACCGGGGAGCTGTTTTTT | CASSIRTGGVTGELFF
once | - | TRBJ2-1 | TRBV3-1/TRBV3-2 | TGTGCCAGCAGCCAAGAGTCGGGTAATGGGCCTAATGAGCAGTTCTTC | CASSQESGNGPNEQFF
- | - | TRBJ2-2 | TRBV19 | TGTGCCGGGAAAGGGACTGCAAGCGGACCCGGGGAGCTGTTTTTT | CAGKGTASGPGELFF
- | - | TRBJ2-1 | TRBV7-2 | TGTGCCAGCAGCTTAACCCGCAACAATGAGCAGTTCTTC | CASSLTRNNEQFF
- | TRBD1 | TRBJ1-1 | TRBV7-8 | TGTGCCAGCAGCCGACACCTCAGGACAGGGGTGAACACTGAAGCTTTCTTT | CASSRHLRTGVNTEAFF
- | TRBD2 | TRBJ2-7 | TRBV10-3 | TGTGCCATCAGTGGGACTAGCTCCTACGAGCAGTACTTC | CAISGTSSYEQYF
once | TRBD2 | TRBJ2-3 | TRBV6-5 | TGTGCCAGCAGGGATCCCCTAGCGGGAAGGGATACGCAGTATTTT | CASRDPLAGRDTQYF
- | - | TRBJ1-2 | TRBV5-1 | TGCGCCAGCTCAGTGTCAGTTTCGGATGGCTACACCTTC | CASSVSVSDGYTF